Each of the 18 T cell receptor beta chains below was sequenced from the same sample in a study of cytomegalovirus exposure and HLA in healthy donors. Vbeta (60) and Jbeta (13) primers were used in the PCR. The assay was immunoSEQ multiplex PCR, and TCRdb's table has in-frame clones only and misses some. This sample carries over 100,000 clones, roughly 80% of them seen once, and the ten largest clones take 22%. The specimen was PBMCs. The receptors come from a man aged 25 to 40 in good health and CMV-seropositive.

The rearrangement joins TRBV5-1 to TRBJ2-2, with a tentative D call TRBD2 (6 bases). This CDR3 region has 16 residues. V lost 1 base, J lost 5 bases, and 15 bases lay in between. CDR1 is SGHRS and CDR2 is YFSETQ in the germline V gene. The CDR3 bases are TGCGCCAGCAGCTTGACCGGGAGCACCGAAACCGGGGAGCTGTTTTTT. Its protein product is CASSLTGSTETGELFF.

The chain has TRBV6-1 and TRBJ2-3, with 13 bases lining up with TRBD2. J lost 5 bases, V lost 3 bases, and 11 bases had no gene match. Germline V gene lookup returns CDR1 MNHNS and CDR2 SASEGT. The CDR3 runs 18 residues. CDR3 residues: CASSDLTSGRAERDTQYF. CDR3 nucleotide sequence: TGTGCCAGCAGTGACCTTACTAGCGGGAGGGCCGAGAGAGATACGCAGTATTTT.

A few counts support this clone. The CDR3 DNA follows: TGTGCCAGCAGCTTGACCGAACGGGGGGGCGAGCAGTACTTC. It specifies CASSLTERGGEQYF. V gene TRBV5-4 combines with J gene TRBJ2-7; 8 bases match TRBD2. Trimming took 1 base from V and 6 from J; bases not matched to a gene: 6. In germline, CDR1 is SGHNT, CDR2 YYREEE (reference sequence). CDR3 length: 14 residues.

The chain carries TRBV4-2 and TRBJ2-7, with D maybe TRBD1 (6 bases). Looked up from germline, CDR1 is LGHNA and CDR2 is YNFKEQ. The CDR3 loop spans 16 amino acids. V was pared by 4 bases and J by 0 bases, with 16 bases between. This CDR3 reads CASSREGQGSSYEQYF. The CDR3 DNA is TGTGCCAGCAGCCGAGAGGGCCAGGGGAGCTCCTACGAGCAGTACTTC.

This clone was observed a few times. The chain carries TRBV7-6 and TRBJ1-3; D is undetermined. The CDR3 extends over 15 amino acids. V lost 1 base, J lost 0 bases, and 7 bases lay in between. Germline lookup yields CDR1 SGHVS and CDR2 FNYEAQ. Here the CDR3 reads CASSLVASSGNTIYF. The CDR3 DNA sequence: TGTGCCAGCAGCTTAGTTGCGAGCTCTGGAAACACCATATATTTT.

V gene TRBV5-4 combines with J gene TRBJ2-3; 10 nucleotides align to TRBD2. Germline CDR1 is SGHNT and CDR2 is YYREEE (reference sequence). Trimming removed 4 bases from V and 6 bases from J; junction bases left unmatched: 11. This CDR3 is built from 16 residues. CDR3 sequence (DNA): TGTGCCAGCAGCCCAGGGGGAGCGGGAGGGTCGGATACGCAGTATTTT. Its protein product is CASSPGGAGGSDTQYF.

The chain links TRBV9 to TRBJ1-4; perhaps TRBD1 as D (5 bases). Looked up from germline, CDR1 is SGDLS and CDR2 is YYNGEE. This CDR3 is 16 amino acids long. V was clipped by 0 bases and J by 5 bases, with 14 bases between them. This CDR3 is CASSVGVGLGNEKLFF. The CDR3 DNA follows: TGTGCCAGCAGCGTAGGTGTGGGGCTCGGGAATGAAAAACTGTTTTTT. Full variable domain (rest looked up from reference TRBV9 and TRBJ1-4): DSGVTQTPKHLITATGQRVTLRCSPRSGDLSVYWYQQSLDQGLQFLIQYYNGEERAKGNILERFSAQQFPDLHSELNLSSLELGDSALYFCASSVGVGLGNEKLFFGSGTQLSVL.

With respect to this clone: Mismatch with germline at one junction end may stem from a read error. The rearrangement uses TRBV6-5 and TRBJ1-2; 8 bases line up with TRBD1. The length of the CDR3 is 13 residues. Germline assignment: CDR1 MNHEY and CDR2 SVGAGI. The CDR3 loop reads CASSYGTGAHYTF. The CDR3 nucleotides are TGTGCCAGCAGTTATGGGACAGGAGCCCATTACACCTTT.

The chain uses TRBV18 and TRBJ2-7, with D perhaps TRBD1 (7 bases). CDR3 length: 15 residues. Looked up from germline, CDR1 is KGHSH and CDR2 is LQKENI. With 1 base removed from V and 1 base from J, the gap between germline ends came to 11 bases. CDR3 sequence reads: CASSPQSGGSYEQYF. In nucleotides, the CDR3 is TGTGCCAGCTCACCACAATCAGGGGGGTCCTACGAGCAGTACTTC.

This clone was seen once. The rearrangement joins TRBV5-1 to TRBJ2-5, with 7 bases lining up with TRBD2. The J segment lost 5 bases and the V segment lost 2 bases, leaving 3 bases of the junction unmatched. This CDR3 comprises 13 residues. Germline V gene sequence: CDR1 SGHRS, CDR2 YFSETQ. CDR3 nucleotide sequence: TGCGCCAGCAGCTTCAGCGGGGCGGAGACCCAGTACTTC. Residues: CASSFSGAETQYF.

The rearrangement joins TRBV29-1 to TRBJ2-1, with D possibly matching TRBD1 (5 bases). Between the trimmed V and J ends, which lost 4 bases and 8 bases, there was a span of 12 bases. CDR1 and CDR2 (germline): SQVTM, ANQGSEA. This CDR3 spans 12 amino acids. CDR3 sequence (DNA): TGCAGCGTTGCAAGGGGAAGGGATGAGCAGTTCTTC. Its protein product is CSVARGRDEQFF.

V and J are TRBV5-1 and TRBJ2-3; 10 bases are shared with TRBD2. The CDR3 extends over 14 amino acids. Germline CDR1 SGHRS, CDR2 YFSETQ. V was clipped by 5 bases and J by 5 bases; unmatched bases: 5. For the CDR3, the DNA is TGCGCCAGCAGAAGCGGGGGGGGAGGAGATACGCAGTATTTT. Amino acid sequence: CASRSGGGGDTQYF. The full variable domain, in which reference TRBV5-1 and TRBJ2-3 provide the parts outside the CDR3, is KAGVTQTPRYLIKTRGQQVTLSCSPISGHRSVSWYQQTPGQGLQFLFEYFSETQRNKGNFPGRFSGRQFSNSRSEMNVSTLELGDSALYLCASRSGGGGDTQYFGPGTRLTVL.

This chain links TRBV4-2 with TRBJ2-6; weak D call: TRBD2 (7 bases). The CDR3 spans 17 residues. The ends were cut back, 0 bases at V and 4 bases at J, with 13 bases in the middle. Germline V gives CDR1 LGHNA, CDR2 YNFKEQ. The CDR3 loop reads CASSQDRGGDGANVLTF. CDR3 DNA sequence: TGTGCCAGCAGCCAAGATAGAGGGGGGGACGGGGCCAACGTCCTGACTTTC.

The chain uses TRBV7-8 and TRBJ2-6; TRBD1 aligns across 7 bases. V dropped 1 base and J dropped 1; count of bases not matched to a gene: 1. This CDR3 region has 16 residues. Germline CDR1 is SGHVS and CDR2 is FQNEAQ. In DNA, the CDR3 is TGTGCCAGCAGCTTAGGACAGGGATCTGGGGCCAACGTCCTGACTTTC. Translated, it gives CASSLGQGSGANVLTF.

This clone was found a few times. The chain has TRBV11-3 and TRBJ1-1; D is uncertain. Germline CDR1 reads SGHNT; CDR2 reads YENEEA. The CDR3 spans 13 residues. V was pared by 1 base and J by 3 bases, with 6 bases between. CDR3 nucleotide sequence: TGTGCCAGCAGCTTAGCAATGTACACTGAAGCTTTCTTT. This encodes CASSLAMYTEAFF.

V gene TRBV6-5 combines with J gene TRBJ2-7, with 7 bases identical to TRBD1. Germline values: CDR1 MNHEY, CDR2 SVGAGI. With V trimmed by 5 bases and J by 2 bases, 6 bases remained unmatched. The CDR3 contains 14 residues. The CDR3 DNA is TGTGCCAGCAGTGTCTACAGGGGCCCCTACGAGCAGTACGTC. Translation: CASSVYRGPYEQYV.

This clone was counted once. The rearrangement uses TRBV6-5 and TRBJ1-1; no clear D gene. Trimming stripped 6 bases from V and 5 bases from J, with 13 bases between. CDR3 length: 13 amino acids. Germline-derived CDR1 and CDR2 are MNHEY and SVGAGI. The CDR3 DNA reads TGTGCCAGCAGCACCCGGGTAGAAACTGAAGCTTTCTTT. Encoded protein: CASSTRVETEAFF.

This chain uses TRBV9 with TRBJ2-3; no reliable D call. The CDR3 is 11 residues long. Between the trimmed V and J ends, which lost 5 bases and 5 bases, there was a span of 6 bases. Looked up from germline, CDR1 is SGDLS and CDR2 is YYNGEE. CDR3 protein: CASSILDTQYF. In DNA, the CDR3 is TGTGCCAGCAGTATTTTAGATACGCAGTATTTT. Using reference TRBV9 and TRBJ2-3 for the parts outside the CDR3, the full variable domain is DSGVTQTPKHLITATGQRVTLRCSPRSGDLSVYWYQQSLDQGLQFLIQYYNGEERAKGNILERFSAQQFPDLHSELNLSSLELGDSALYFCASSILDTQYFGPGTRLTVL.